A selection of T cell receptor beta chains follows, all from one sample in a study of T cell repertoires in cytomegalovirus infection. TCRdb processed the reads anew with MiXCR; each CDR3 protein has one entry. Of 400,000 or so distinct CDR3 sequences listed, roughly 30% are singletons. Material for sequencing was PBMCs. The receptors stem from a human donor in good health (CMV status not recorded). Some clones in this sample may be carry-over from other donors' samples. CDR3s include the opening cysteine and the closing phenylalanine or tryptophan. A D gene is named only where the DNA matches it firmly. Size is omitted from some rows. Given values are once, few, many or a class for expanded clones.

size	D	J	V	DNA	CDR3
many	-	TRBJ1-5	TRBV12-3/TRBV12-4	TGTGCCAGCAGTCCGAGGGGGGATAGCAATCAGCCCCAGCATTTT	CASSPRGDSNQPQHF
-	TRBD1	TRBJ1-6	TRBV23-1	TGCGCCAGCAGTCAATCGAAGGACAGGGGCCTGTCAACGTCACACCTCCACTTT	CASSQSKDRGLSTSHLHF
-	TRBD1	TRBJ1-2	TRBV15	TGTGCCACCAGCATAGGGGGCAGCTATGGCTACACCTTC	CATSIGGSYGYTF
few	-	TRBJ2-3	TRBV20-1	TGCAGTGCTACGGAACTAGTTATCGCGGATACGCAGTATTTT	CSATELVIADTQYF
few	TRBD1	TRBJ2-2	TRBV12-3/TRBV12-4	TGTGCCAGCAGTACCCACAGGGGAAGTACCGGGGAGCTGTTTTTT	CASSTHRGSTGELFF
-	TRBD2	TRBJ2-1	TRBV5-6	TGTGCCAGCAGCGGAAAACAGGGACTAGCGGTACTCTTC	CASSGKQGLAVLF
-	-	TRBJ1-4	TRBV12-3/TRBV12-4	TGTGCCAGCAGTTTGTACTACCGGGAAAAACTGTTTTTT	CASSLYYREKLFF
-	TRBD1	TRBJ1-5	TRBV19	TGTGCCAGTAGTATGATGGGGACAGGACTCCAGCCCCAGCATTTT	CASSMMGTGLQPQHF
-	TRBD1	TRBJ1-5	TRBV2	TGTGCCAGCAAAACAGGGGCGATTAGCAATCAGCCCCAGCATTTT	CASKTGAISNQPQHF
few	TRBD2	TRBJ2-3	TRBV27	TGTGCCGGGGCCGGGACTAGGAGGGATACGCAGTATTTT	CAGAGTRRDTQYF
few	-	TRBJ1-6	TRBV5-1	TGCGCCAGCAGCCGGCAGGCAGCCAGCTCCTATAATTCACCCCTCCACTTT	CASSRQAASSYNSPLHF
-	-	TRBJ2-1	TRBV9	TGTGCCAGCAGCGAAAGACAGGCGTCGAGCTCCTACAATGAGCAGTTCTTC	CASSERQASSSYNEQFF
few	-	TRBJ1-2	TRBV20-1	TGCAGTTCCGGGACAACCTTAGGCTACACCTTC	CSSGTTLGYTF
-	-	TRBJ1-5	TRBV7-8	TGTGCCAGCAGCGCCAGGGCCAATCAGCCCCAGCATTTT	CASSARANQPQHF
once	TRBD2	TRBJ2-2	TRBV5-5	TGTGCCAGCAGCTTTCTCAAGCGGGGTTCGAACACCGGGGAGCTGTTTTTT	CASSFLKRGSNTGELFF
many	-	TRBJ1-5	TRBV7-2	TGTGCCAGCAGCTTAGCGCCCACCTGGGAGCCCCAGCATTTT	CASSLAPTWEPQHF
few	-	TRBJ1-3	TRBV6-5	TGTGCCAGCAGTTACTTCCAACCCGGCTCTGGAAACACCATATATTTT	CASSYFQPGSGNTIYF